These T cell receptor beta chains were read from a single sample in a study of shared clonotypes between healthy human individuals. This table comes from immunoSEQ multiplex PCR, and its TCRdb copy is limited to in-frame clones, with some not included. Of about 870,000 clones listed, about 91% are singletons. Sequenced material: naive CD8+ T cells sorted from blood. These receptors all come from a man under 40 in good health. Each CDR3 is given with its conserved first and last residue. D genes are given only for firm matches. Expanded clones are given a class, and other clones once, few, many or no size at all.

>.|TRBV7-9|.|TRBJ2-7
TGTGCCAGCAGCTTAGGCTACATGGAGCAGTACTTC
CASSLGYMEQYF
>.|TRBV28|.|TRBJ1-1
TGTGCCAGCAGTCGTTGGGGGGGCCCTCCTGAAGCTTTCTTT
CASSRWGGPPEAFF
>.|TRBV7-6|.|TRBJ2-1
TGTGCCAGCAGCGCGAGGGTAGCTTCTGAGCAGTTCTTC
CASSARVASEQFF
>.|TRBV6-5|.|TRBJ2-1
TGTGCCAGCAGTTACAGGGGGAGTACGAACAATGAGCAGTTCTTC
CASSYRGSTNNEQFF
>.|TRBV7-9|.|TRBJ2-1
TGTGCCAGCAGTCCAGGTGGGCCTCCGTTCTTC
CASSPGGPPFF
>.|TRBV21-1|.|TRBJ2-7
TGTGCCAGCAGCAAGGTAGTCGGGGCGACTAGCGAGAGTCTACACGAGCAGTACTTC
CASSKVVGATSESLHEQYF
>.|TRBV9|.|TRBJ2-2
TGTGCCAGCAGCGGACGCTACACCGGGGAGCTGTTTTTT
CASSGRYTGELFF
>.|TRBV7-9|.|TRBJ2-1
TGTGCCAGCAGCTTATTAAGTGAGAGGGGGATCCCCTACAATGAGCAGTTCTTC
CASSLLSERGIPYNEQFF
>.|TRBV27|.|TRBJ2-7
TGTGCCAGCAGACCGACAGGACCCTTCTACGAGCAGTACTTC
CASRPTGPFYEQYF
>.|TRBV2|TRBD1|TRBJ2-7
TGTGCCAGCCCGAGGGCAGGGGGCTCTTACGAGCAGTACTTC
CASPRAGGSYEQYF
>.|TRBV7-9|.|TRBJ2-1
TGTGCCAGCAGCGGGAAGGACCACAATGAGCAGTTCTTC
CASSGKDHNEQFF
>.|TRBV27|TRBD2|TRBJ2-2
TGTGCCAGCAGTTGGGGGGGTGGGGAGCTGTTTTTT
CASSWGGGELFF
>.|TRBV2|TRBD1|TRBJ1-2
TGTGCCAGCAGTGATGGGGACAGACCTAACTATGGCTACACCTTC
CASSDGDRPNYGYTF
>.|TRBV6-1|.|TRBJ1-5
TGTGCCAGCAGTTATTCAGGAGATAATCAGCCCCAGCATTTT
CASSYSGDNQPQHF
>.|TRBV9|TRBD2|TRBJ2-3
TGTGCCAGCAGCGACCGAAGCGGGAGGGCAGGAGATACGCAGTATTTT
CASSDRSGRAGDTQYF
>.|TRBV10-1|.|TRBJ2-1
TGCGCCAGCAGCCTGGACAGTAGCTCCTACAATGAGCAGTTCTTC
CASSLDSSSYNEQFF
>.|TRBV7-9|.|TRBJ2-3
TGTGCCAGCAGCTTAGTTTCTGTAGATACGCAGTATTTT
CASSLVSVDTQYF
>.|TRBV7-2|.|TRBJ2-5
TGTGCCAGCAGCCTAAACCTTGGGTCGTCCCAAGAGACCCAGTACTTC
CASSLNLGSSQETQYF
>.|TRBV27|.|TRBJ2-2
TGTGCCAGCAGTCTGGGACTGTTAACCGGGGAGCTGTTTTTT
CASSLGLLTGELFF
>.|TRBV2|TRBD2|TRBJ2-1
TGTGCCAGCAGTGACACCACCGGGGGGAGCCCTTACAATGAGCAGTTCTTC
CASSDTTGGSPYNEQFF
>few|TRBV7-6|.|TRBJ2-2
TGTGCCAGCAGCTTAGCTGGGGCCGGGGAGCTGTTTTTT
CASSLAGAGELFF
>.|TRBV4-1|.|TRBJ2-7
TGCGCCAGCAGCCAAGGCCCCACCTACGAGCAGTACTTC
CASSQGPTYEQYF
>.|TRBV4-3|.|TRBJ2-5
TGCGCCAGCAGCCAGATACGGGTTGTGACGGAGACCCAGTACTTC
CASSQIRVVTETQYF
>.|TRBV5-1|.|TRBJ2-3
TGCGCCAGCAGCTTGGCAGGGTTCGGGCCAGATACGCAGTATTTT
CASSLAGFGPDTQYF
>.|TRBV7-2|.|TRBJ2-7
TGTGCCAGCAGCTTGACAGGAGGCGAGCAGTACTTC
CASSLTGGEQYF
>many|TRBV7-9|TRBD2|TRBJ2-3
TGTGCCAGCAGCACTCCCACTAGCGGGAGCTATGATACGCAGTATTTT
CASSTPTSGSYDTQYF
>.|TRBV19|.|TRBJ1-5
TGTGCCAGTAGTATGTCCAGCCTCAATCAGCCCCAGCATTTT
CASSMSSLNQPQHF
>.|TRBV13|.|TRBJ2-5
TGTGCCAGCAGCTTAGGCCCCGAGACCCAGTACTTC
CASSLGPETQYF
>.|TRBV4-1|.|TRBJ2-1
TGCGCCAGCAGCCAAGATGGCAGGGTTCTTGAGCAGTTCTTC
CASSQDGRVLEQFF
>.|TRBV7-9|TRBD2|TRBJ2-7
TGTGCCAGCAGCTCCCCGGGACTAGTACACGAGCAGTACTTC
CASSSPGLVHEQYF
>.|TRBV6-1|.|TRBJ2-6
TGTGCCAGCAGTGTTTGGAGCTCTGGGGCCAACGTCCTGACTTTC
CASSVWSSGANVLTF
>.|TRBV2|.|TRBJ2-5
TGTGCCAGCAGTGACAGGCCATCGGGGACCCAGTACTTC
CASSDRPSGTQYF
>many|TRBV19|.|TRBJ2-1
TGTGCCAGTAGTATAGATTCAGGGGGGACTTACAATGAGCAGTTCTTC
CASSIDSGGTYNEQFF
>.|TRBV7-6|.|TRBJ2-6
TGTGCCAGCAGCTCCCTCGTGATGCGGGCCGGAAAAACAACTGGGGCCAACGTCCTGACTTTC
CASSSLVMRAGKTTGANVLTF
>.|TRBV20-1|.|TRBJ1-1
TGCAGTGCTAAGCCGAACACTGAAGCTTTCTTT
CSAKPNTEAFF
>.|TRBV10-3|TRBD1|TRBJ1-1
TGTGCCATCCAAGAGGACAGGGCGAACACTGAAGCTTTCTTT
CAIQEDRANTEAFF
>.|TRBV15|TRBD2|TRBJ2-3
TGTGCCACCGAAGGGGGACTAGCGGGACAAGATACGCAGTATTTT
CATEGGLAGQDTQYF
>once|TRBV9|.|TRBJ2-3
TGTGCCAGCAGCGTAGGAACATTGACTAGCACAGATACGCAGTATTTT
CASSVGTLTSTDTQYF
>.|TRBV7-6|TRBD1|TRBJ2-1
TGTGCCAGCAGCCCCGGACAGGTACCCTACAATGAGCAGTTCTTC
CASSPGQVPYNEQFF
>.|TRBV10-3|.|TRBJ2-3
TGTGCCATCAGTGAGTCCGGTGTTGCGCAGTATTTT
CAISESGVAQYF
>.|TRBV15|TRBD2|TRBJ2-1
TGTGCCACCAGGGGGCGTAGCGGGAACACCGGCAATGAGCAGTTCTTC
CATRGRSGNTGNEQFF
>.|TRBV2|.|TRBJ2-2
TGTGCCAGCAGTGCGGTCAGTTTTGCGAACACCGGGGAGCTGTTTTTT
CASSAVSFANTGELFF
>.|TRBV27|TRBD2|TRBJ2-7
TGTGCCAGCAGTTTGGCCGGGGGGGAGCAGTACTTC
CASSLAGGEQYF
>.|TRBV9|.|TRBJ2-3
TGTGCCAGCAGCGTAGATGAAGCCACAGATACGCAGTATTTT
CASSVDEATDTQYF
>.|TRBV9|.|TRBJ1-1
TGTGCCAGCAGCGTAGGGGCAGGGAACACTGAAGCTTTCTTT
CASSVGAGNTEAFF